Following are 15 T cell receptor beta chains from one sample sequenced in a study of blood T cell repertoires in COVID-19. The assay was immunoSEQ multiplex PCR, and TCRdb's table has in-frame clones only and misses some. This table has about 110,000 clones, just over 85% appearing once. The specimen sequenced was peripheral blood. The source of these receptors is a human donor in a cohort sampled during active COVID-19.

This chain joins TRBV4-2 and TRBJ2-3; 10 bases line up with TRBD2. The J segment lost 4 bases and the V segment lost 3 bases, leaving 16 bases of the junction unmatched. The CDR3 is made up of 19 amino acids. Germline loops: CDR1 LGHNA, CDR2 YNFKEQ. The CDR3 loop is CASSQASPGIAGGADTQYF. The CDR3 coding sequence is TGTGCCAGCAGCCAGGCCTCCCCTGGTATAGCGGGGGGTGCAGATACGCAGTATTTT.

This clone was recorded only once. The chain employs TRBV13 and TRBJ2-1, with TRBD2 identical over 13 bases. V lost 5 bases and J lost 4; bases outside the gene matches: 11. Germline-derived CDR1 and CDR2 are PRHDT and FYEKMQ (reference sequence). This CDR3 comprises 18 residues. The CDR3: CASSGRTSGGFKYNEQFF. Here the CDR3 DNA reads TGTGCCAGCAGCGGGAGGACTAGCGGGGGTTTTAAGTACAATGAGCAGTTCTTC.

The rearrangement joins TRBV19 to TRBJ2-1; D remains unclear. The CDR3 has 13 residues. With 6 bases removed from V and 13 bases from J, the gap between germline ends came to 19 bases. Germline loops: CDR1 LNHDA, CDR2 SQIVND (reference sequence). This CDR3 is CASSPAAGWIQFF. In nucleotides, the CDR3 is TGTGCCAGTAGCCCCGCGGCCGGCTGGATACAGTTCTTC.

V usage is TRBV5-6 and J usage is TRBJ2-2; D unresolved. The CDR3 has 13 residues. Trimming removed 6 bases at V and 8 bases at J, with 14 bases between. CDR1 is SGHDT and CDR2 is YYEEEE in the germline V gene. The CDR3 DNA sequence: TGTGCCAGCACCTGGTGGGCAGGTGGGGAGCTGTTTTTT. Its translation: CASTWWAGGELFF.

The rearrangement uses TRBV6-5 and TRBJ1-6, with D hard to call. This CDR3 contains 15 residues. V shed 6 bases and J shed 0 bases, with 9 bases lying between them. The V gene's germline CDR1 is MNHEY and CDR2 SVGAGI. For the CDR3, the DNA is TGTGCCAGCAGGCCACTGAGCTCCTATAATTCACCCCTCCACTTT. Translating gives CASRPLSSYNSPLHF.

This CDR3 reads CASSQGGGQPEYF. As DNA, the CDR3 is TGTGCCAGCAGCCAAGGGGGCGGACAGCCCGAGTACTTC. This rearrangement joins TRBV3-1 (or the pseudogene TRBV3-2) to TRBJ2-7; weak D call: TRBD1 (6 bases). The germline gives CDR1 LGHDT, CDR2 YNNKEL (reference sequence). The CDR3 length is 13 residues. Between the trimmed V and J ends, which lost 1 base and 11 bases, there was a span of 15 bases.

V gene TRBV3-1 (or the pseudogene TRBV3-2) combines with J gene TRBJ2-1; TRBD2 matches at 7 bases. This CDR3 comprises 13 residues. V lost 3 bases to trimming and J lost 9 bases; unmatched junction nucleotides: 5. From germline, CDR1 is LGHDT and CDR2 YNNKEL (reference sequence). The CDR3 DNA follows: TGTGCCAGCAGCCACCCATCTAGCGGTGAGCAGTTCTTC. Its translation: CASSHPSSGEQFF.

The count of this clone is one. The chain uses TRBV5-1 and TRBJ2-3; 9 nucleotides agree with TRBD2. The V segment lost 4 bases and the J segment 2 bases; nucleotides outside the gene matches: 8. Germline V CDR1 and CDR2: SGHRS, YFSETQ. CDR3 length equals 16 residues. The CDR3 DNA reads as TGCGCCAGCAGCCCAGGACGGGGACTAGCCACAGATACGCAGTATTTT. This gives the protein CASSPGRGLATDTQYF.

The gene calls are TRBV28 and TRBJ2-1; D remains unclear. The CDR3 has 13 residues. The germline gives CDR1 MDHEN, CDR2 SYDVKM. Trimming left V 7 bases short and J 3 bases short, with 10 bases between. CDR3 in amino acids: CASIGSNYNEQFF. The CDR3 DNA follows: TGTGCCAGCATCGGGTCTAACTACAATGAGCAGTTCTTC. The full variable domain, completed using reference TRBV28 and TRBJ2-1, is DVKVTQSSRYLVKRTGEKVFLECVQDMDHENMFWYRQDPGLGLRLIYFSYDVKMKEKGDIPEGYSVSREKKERFSLILESASTNQTSMYLCASIGSNYNEQFFGPGTRLTVL.

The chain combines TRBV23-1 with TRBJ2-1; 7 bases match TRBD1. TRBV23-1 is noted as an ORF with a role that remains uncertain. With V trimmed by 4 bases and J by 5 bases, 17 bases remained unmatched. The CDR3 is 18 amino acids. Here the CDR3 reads CASSLRAGGLIGHNEQFF. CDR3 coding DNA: TGCGCCAGCAGTCTTCGGGCAGGGGGTCTGATTGGTCACAATGAGCAGTTCTTC.

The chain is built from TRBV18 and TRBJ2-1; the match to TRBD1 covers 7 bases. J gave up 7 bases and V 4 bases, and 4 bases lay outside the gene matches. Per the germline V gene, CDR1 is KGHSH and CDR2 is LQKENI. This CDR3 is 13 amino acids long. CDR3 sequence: CASSLDRVNEQFF. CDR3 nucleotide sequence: TGTGCCAGCTCACTAGACAGGGTGAATGAGCAGTTCTTC.

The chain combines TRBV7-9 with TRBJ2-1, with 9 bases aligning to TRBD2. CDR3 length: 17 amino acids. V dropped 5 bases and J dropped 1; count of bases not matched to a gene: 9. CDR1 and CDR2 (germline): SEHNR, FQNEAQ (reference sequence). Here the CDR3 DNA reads TGTGCCAGCAGCCCAACGTTGCGGGGGGGGTCCTACAATGAGCAGTTCTTC. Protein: CASSPTLRGGSYNEQFF.

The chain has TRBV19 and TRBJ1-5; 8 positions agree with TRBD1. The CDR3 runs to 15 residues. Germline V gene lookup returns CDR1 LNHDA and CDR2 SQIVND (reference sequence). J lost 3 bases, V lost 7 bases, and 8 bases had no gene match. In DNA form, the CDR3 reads TGTGCCAGTATCCTCCACAGGGGGATCAATCAGCCCCAGCATTTT. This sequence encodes CASILHRGINQPQHF.

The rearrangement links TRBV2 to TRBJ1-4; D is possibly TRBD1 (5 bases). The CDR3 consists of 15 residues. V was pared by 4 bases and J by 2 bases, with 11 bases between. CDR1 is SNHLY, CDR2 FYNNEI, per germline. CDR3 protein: CASSVREGTNEKLFF. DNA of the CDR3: TGTGCCAGCAGTGTCAGGGAAGGCACTAATGAAAAACTGTTTTTT.

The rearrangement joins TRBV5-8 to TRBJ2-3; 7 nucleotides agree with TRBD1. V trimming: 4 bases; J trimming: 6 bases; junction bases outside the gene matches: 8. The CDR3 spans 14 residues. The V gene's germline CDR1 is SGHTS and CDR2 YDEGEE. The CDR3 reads CASSLTTGADTQYF. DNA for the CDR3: TGTGCCAGCAGCCTTACAACAGGGGCCGATACGCAGTATTTT.